This T cell receptor (beta chain) was profiled in a study of control samples from healthy donors and cancer patients. The method was immunoSEQ multiplex PCR; TCRdb's version includes in-frame clones alone and lacks a portion of them. The sample has about 94,000 clones; approximately 90% are singletons. Germline CDR1 and CDR2: SGDLS and YYNGEE. This CDR3 region has 15 residues. V was cut by 3 bases and J by 1 base, with 13 bases left in between. This chain connects TRBV9 to TRBJ1-1; D ambiguous. Sequenced: blood. The clonotype comes from a woman between 18 and 30 years old in good health. This chain's CDR3 is CASSESAAGNTEAFF. CDR3 sequence (DNA): TGTGCCAGCAGCGAGTCAGCCGCAGGGAACACTGAAGCTTTCTTT.